These T cell receptor beta chains were read from a single sample in a study of blood T cell repertoires in COVID-19. Sequencing used immunoSEQ multiplex PCR; TCRdb keeps in-frame clones, though not all of them. The table has 200,000 or so clones, approximately 79% seen once. Sequencing was done on a sample of peripheral blood. All receptors come from a man aged 60 to 75 with active or convalescent COVID-19. CDR3s include the opening cysteine and the closing phenylalanine or tryptophan. A D gene is named only where the DNA matches it firmly. Clone size appears in some rows only: once, few, many, or a class for an expanded clone.

J gene	V gene	clone size	D gene	CDR3 DNA	CDR3 protein
TRBJ2-1	TRBV28	.	TRBD2	TGTGCCAGCAGTTCAACTAGCGGGAGGAATAATGAGCAGTTCTTC	CASSSTSGRNNEQFF
TRBJ2-3	TRBV7-8	.	.	TGTGCCAGCAGCTTGACTAGATTCCTCACAGATACGCAGTATTTT	CASSLTRFLTDTQYF
TRBJ1-4	TRBV7-2	few	.	TGTGCCAGCAGCCCACAGGGCCCGAGTGAAAAACTGTTTTTT	CASSPQGPSEKLFF
TRBJ1-6	TRBV11-2	.	TRBD1	TGTGCCAGCAGCTTAAACAGGGGGGAGTCACCCCTCCACTTT	CASSLNRGESPLHF
TRBJ1-5	TRBV9	few	TRBD1	TGTGCCAGCAGCGTAGGCACAGGGGGCAATCAGCCCCAGCATTTT	CASSVGTGGNQPQHF
TRBJ2-1	TRBV4-2	.	.	TGTGCCAGCAGCCAATTCGGGACTCCCAATGAGCAGTTCTTC	CASSQFGTPNEQFF
TRBJ2-3	TRBV11-3	.	.	TGTGCCAGCAGCTCTCGCTCAGGGTCAGGGACAGATACGCAGTATTTT	CASSSRSGSGTDTQYF
TRBJ2-7	TRBV5-4	.	TRBD2	TGTGCCAGCAGCTTCCCACTAGCGGGAGTAACCAACGAGCAGTACTTC	CASSFPLAGVTNEQYF
TRBJ1-1	TRBV28	.	.	TGTGCCAGCAGTCCGCCCGGGGTGCTGCGGGGGGCTGAAGCTTTCTTT	CASSPPGVLRGAEAFF
TRBJ2-3	TRBV27	.	.	TGTGCCAGCAGTTTGGGGGGAGGCACAGATACGCAGTATTTT	CASSLGGGTDTQYF
TRBJ2-1	TRBV28	few	.	TGTGCCAGCACCGCTAGCTCCTACAATGAGCAGTTCTTC	CASTASSYNEQFF
TRBJ2-5	TRBV29-1	.	TRBD1	TGCAGCGTTGATTACAGGGGGAAAGAGACCCAGTACTTC	CSVDYRGKETQYF
TRBJ2-3	TRBV5-1	.	TRBD2	TGCGCCAGCAGCCCCGGGACTAGCGGCCCGGATACGCAGTATTTT	CASSPGTSGPDTQYF
TRBJ2-2	TRBV12-3/TRBV12-4	once	.	TGTGCCAGCAGTTTACATGCGGGGGCTGTGTTTTTT	CASSLHAGAVFF
TRBJ1-1	TRBV25-1	.	.	TGTGCCAGTTTTCCGGGGGGCGACACTGAAGCTTTCTTT	CASFPGGDTEAFF
TRBJ2-1	TRBV19	.	.	TGTGCCAGTACAGTTTCAGGTAACTCCTACAATGAGCAGTTCTTC	CASTVSGNSYNEQFF